This T cell receptor (beta chain) was found in a study of chemoradiotherapy in HPV16-positive cancers. Study-wide background: Candidate HPV-specific clones and shared TCR motifs came from two HPV16-positive patients. Study-level results: The functional HPV-specific definition rests on just two HPV16-positive patients.

V was pared by 4 bases and J by 5 bases, with 6 bases of the junction left unmatched. Per germline, CDR1 GTSNPN and CDR2 SVGIG (reference sequence). The CDR3 covers 13 residues. Notes on this clone: Its target is not known.

Profiled with immunoSEQ multiplex PCR; TCRdb holds only in-frame clones, not every one. Of 8,000 to 10,000 clones listed, 80% to 90% are singletons. Repertoires were sampled repeatedly during chemoradiotherapy. The genes are TRBV30 and TRBJ1-1; 8 positions agree with TRBD1. The receptor comes from a human donor with HPV-associated anogenital cancer. The specimen was tumor tissue, collected from a patient who underwent chemoradiotherapy. CDR3 DNA sequence: TGTGCCTGGACTCCAGGGGGCAGTACTGAAGCTTTCTTT. Encoded protein: CAWTPGGSTEAFF.